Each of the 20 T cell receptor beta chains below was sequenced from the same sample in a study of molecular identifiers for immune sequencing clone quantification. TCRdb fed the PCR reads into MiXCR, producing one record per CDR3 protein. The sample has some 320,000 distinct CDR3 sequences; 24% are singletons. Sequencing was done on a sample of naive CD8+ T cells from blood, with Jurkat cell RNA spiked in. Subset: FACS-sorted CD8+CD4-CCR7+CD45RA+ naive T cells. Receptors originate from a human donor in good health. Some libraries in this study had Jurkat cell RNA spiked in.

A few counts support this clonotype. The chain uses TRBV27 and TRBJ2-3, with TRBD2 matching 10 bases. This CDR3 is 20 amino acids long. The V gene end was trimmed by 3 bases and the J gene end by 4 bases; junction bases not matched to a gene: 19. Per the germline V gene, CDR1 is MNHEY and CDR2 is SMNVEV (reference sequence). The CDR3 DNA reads TGTGCCAGCAGTTTCTCCCGACACGGAGCGGGGGGGCAAGATCCAGATACGCAGTATTTT. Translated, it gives CASSFSRHGAGGQDPDTQYF.

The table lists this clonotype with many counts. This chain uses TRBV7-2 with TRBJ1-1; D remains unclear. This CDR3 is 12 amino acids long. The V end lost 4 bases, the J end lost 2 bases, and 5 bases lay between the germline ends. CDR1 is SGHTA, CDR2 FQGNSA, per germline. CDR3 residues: CASSYINTEAFF. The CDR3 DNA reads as TGTGCCAGCAGCTATATTAACACTGAAGCTTTCTTT.

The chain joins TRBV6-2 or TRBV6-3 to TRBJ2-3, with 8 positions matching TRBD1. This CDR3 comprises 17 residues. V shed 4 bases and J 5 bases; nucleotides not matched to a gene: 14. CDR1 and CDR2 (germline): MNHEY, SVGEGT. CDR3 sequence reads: CASSWDRLQQEGDTQYF. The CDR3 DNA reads TGTGCCAGCAGTTGGGACAGGCTCCAACAGGAAGGAGATACGCAGTATTTT.

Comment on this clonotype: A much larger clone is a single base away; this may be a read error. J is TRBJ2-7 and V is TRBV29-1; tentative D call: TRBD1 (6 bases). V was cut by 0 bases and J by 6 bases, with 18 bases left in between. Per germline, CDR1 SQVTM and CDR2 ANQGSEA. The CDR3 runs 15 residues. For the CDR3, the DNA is TGCAGCGTTGAAGATCATGGACAGAGCACCTGCGAGCAGTACTTC. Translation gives CSVEDHGQSTCEQYF.

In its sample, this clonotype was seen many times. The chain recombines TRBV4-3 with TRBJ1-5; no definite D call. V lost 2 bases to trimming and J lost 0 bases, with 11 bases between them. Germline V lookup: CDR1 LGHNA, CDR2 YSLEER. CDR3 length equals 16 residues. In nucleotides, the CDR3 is TGCGCCAGCAGCCAAACCTCCGGTAATAGCAATCAGCCCCAGCATTTT. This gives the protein CASSQTSGNSNQPQHF.

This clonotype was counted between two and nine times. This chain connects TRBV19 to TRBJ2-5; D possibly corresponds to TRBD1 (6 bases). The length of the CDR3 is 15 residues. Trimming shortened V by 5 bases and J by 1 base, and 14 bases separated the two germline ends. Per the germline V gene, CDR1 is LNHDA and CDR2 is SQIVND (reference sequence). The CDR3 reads CASSPEDSSQETQYF. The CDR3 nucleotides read TGTGCCAGTAGTCCGGAGGACAGCTCCCAAGAGACCCAGTACTTC.

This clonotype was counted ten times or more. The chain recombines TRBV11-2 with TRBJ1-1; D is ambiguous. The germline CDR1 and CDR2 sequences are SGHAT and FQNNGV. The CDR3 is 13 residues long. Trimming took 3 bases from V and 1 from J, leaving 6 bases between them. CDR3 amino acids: CASSFSGNTEAFF. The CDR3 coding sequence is TGTGCCAGCAGCTTCTCCGGGAACACTGAAGCTTTCTTT.

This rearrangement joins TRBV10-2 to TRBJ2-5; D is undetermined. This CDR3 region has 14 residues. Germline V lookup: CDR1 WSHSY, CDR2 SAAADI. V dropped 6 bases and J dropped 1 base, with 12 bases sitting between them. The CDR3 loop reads CASSTDGSQETQYF. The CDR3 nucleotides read TGCGCCAGCAGCACGGACGGTAGCCAAGAGACCCAGTACTTC.

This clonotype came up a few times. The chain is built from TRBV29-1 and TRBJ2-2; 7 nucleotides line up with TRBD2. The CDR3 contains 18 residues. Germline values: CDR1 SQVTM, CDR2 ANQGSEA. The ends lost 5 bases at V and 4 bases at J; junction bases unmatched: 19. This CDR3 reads CSVRGGWGPQRLTGELFF. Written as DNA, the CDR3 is TGCAGCGTTAGGGGAGGGTGGGGCCCCCAGAGACTCACCGGGGAGCTGTTTTTT.

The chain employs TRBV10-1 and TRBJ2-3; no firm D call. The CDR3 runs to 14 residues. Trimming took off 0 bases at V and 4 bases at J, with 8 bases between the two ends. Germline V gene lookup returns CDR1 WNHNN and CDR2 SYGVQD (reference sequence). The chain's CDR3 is CASSESGLADTQYF. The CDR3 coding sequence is TGCGCCAGCAGTGAGTCGGGGTTAGCAGATACGCAGTATTTT.

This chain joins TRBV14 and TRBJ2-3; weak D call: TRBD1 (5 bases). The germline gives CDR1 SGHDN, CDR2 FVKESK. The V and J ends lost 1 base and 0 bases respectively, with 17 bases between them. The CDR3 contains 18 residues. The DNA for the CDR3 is TGTGCCAGCAGCCAAGGCGACAGCTCCCATCCTAGCACAGATACGCAGTATTTT. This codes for CASSQGDSSHPSTDTQYF.

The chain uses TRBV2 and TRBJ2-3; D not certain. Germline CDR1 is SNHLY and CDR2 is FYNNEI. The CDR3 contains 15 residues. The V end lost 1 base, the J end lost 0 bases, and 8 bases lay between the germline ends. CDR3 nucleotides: TGTGCCAGCAGTGAAGTTGGAACTAGCACAGATACGCAGTATTTT. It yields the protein CASSEVGTSTDTQYF.

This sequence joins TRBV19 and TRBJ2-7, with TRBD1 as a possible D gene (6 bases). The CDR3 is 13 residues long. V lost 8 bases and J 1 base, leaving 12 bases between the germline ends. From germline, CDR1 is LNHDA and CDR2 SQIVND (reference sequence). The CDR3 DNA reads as TGTGCCAGTCAGACGGACAGTTCCTACGAGCAGTACTTC. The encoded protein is CASQTDSSYEQYF.

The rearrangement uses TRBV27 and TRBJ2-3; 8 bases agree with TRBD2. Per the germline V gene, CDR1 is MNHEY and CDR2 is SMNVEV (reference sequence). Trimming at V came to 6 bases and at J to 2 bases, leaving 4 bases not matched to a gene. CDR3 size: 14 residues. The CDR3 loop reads CASRPGLDTDTQYF. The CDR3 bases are TGTGCCAGCAGGCCGGGACTAGACACAGATACGCAGTATTTT.

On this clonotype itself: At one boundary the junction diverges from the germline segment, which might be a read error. CDR3 bases: TGTGCCAGCAGTCGCGGGACAATCTACGAGCAGCACTTC. Its translation is CASSRGTIYEQHF. This rearrangement joins TRBV12-3 or TRBV12-4 to TRBJ2-7, with D perhaps assigned TRBD1 or TRBD2 (6 bases each). This CDR3 region has 13 residues.

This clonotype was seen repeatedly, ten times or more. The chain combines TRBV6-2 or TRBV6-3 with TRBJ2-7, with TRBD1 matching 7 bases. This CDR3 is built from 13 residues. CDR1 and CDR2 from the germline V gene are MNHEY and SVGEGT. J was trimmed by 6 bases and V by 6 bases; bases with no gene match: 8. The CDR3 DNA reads TGTGCCAGCAGCAACACAGGGGAGCGCGAGCAGTACTTC. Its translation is CASSNTGEREQYF.

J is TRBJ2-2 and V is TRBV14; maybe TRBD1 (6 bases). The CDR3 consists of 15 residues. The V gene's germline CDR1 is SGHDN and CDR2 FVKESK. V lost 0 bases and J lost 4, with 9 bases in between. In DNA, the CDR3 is TGTGCCAGCAGCCAAGAAACAGGGACCACCGGGGAGCTGTTTTTT. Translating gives CASSQETGTTGELFF.

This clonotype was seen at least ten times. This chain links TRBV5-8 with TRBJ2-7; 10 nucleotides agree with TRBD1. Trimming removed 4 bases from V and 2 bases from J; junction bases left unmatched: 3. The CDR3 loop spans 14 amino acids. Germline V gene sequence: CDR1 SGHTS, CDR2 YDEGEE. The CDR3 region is CASSDGQGAYEQYF. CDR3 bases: TGTGCCAGCAGCGACGGACAGGGGGCCTACGAGCAGTACTTC.

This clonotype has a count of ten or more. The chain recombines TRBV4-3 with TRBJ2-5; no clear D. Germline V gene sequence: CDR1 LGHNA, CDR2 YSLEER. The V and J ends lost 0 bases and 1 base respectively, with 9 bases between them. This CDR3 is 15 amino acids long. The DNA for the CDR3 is TGCGCCAGCAGCCAAGATCGCCAGTCCCAAGAGACCCAGTACTTC. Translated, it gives CASSQDRQSQETQYF.

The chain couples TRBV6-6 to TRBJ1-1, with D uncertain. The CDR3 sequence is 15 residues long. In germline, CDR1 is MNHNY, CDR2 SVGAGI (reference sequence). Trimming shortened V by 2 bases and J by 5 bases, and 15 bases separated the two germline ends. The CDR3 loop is CASSYGRGGGTEAFF. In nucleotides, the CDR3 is TGTGCCAGCAGTTACGGGCGGGGAGGAGGGACTGAAGCTTTCTTT.